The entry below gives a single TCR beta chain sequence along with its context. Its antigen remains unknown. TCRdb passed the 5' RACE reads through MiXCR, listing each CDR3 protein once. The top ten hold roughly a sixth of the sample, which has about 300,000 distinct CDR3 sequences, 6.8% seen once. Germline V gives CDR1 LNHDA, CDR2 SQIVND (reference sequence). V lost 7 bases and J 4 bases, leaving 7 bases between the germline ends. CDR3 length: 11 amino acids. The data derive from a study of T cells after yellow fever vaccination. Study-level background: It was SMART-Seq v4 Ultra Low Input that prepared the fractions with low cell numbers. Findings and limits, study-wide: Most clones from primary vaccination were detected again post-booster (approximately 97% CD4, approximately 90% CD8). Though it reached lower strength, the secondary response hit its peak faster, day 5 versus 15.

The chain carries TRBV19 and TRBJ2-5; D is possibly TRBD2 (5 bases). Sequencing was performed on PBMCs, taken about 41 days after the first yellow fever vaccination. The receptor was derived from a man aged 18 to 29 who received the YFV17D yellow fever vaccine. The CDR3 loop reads CASTAGETQYF. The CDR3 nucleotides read TGTGCCAGTACGGCGGGAGAGACCCAGTACTTC.